These T cell receptor beta chains were read from a single sample in a study of regulatory T cells in long-lasting Graves disease. TCRdb redid the calling of the multiplex PCR reads with MiXCR, one entry per CDR3 protein. The repertoire holds hundreds of thousands of distinct CDR3 sequences, with 15% to 20% as singletons. The same sample was also used in a study of T cells in Graves' hyperthyroidism and ophthalmopathy.

This specimen consisted of peripheral blood mononuclear cells (PBMCs), obtained at new diagnosis, from a patient treated with antithyroid drugs. These receptor sequences come from a woman in her thirties with Graves disease. Each CDR3 is given with its conserved first and last residue. D genes are given only for firm matches. A row's size may be missing; if present it is once, few, many or a size class.

clone size	D gene	V gene	J gene	CDR3 DNA	CDR3 protein
many	-	TRBV28	TRBJ2-5	TGTGCCAGCAGTTTATCAGGGGTAGCGCTCAACCAAGAGACCCAGTACTTC	CASSLSGVALNQETQYF
few	TRBD1	TRBV5-4	TRBJ2-1	TGTGCCAGCAGCTTGAAGCAGGGGGCCAATGAGCAGTTCTTC	CASSLKQGANEQFF
many	TRBD1	TRBV24-1	TRBJ2-5	TGTGCCACCAGTGATTTCGGCAGGGGGCTTCAAGAGACCCAGTACTTC	CATSDFGRGLQETQYF
few	-	TRBV5-1	TRBJ2-7	TGCGCCAGCAGCTTGGTGTCTGCGGGACAGAAAGTCTACGAGCAGTACTTC	CASSLVSAGQKVYEQYF
-	-	TRBV6-2/TRBV6-3	TRBJ2-7	TGTGCCAGCAGTTACGCAGGGACAGGCCTCCGGACTAGAGGTTACGAGCAGTACTTC	CASSYAGTGLRTRGYEQYF
-	-	TRBV9	TRBJ2-2	TGTGCCAGCAGCCAAATGGGTACGAACACCGGGGAGCTGTTTTTT	CASSQMGTNTGELFF
many	-	TRBV28	TRBJ1-1	TGTGCCAGCAGCCTCCCGGGGCGAGGCACTGAAGCTTTCTTT	CASSLPGRGTEAFF
-	TRBD1	TRBV27	TRBJ1-3	TGTGCCAGCTCATGGACAGGGGAAGGAAACACCATATATTTT	CASSWTGEGNTIYF
many	-	TRBV28	TRBJ1-1	TGTGCCAGCAAGTTTCCTGGGGGGGGCGGCACTGAAGCTTTCTTT	CASKFPGGGGTEAFF
many	TRBD2	TRBV2	TRBJ2-1	TGTGCCAGCAGGGAGGGGACTAGCAGATACAATGAGCAGTTCTTC	CASREGTSRYNEQFF
few	TRBD1	TRBV5-1	TRBJ2-2	TGCGCCAGCAGCTTGCTCGCAACAGGGGTAAAGTACACCGGGGAGCTGTTTTTT	CASSLLATGVKYTGELFF
many	TRBD1	TRBV7-9	TRBJ2-3	TGTGCCAGCAGCCCCCCCAGAGGGACAGTAAGCACAGATACGCAGTATTTT	CASSPPRGTVSTDTQYF
-	-	TRBV19	TRBJ2-5	TGTGCCAGTAGTTCAGGGACCCTCAGGCAAGAGACCCAGTACTTC	CASSSGTLRQETQYF
few	-	TRBV10-3	TRBJ2-7	TGTGCCATCAACGAACATGTCGGGAAATACGAGCAGTACTTC	CAINEHVGKYEQYF
few	-	TRBV9	TRBJ1-1	TGTGCCAGCAGCGTAGGCGTAGGGGAGAACACTGAAGCTTTCTTT	CASSVGVGENTEAFF
many	TRBD2	TRBV7-3	TRBJ2-3	TGTGCCAGCAGCTTGAGGGACTACACAGATACGCAGTATTTT	CASSLRDYTDTQYF
many	-	TRBV7-9	TRBJ2-1	TGTGCCAGCAGCTTCATCCGGGATAGTGAGCAGTTCTTC	CASSFIRDSEQFF
many	-	TRBV12-3/TRBV12-4	TRBJ2-2	TGTGCCAGTCACTTTGGGCTGATGAACACCGGGGAGCTGTTTTTT	CASHFGLMNTGELFF
many	-	TRBV28	TRBJ2-7	TGTGCCAGCAGTCGGAGGGCCTACGAGCAGTACTTC	CASSRRAYEQYF
-	-	TRBV4-1	TRBJ1-1	TGCGCCAGCAGCCAAAGGGTTAGTCCTGAAGCTTTCTTT	CASSQRVSPEAFF
many	-	TRBV9	TRBJ2-7	TGTGCCAGCAGCGTAGGAGGGAAAAGCTCCTACGAGCAGTACTTC	CASSVGGKSSYEQYF
many	-	TRBV7-9	TRBJ2-5	TGTGCCAGCAGCTTAGACAGCCCTCTGGAGACCCAGTACTTC	CASSLDSPLETQYF
-	-	TRBV5-5	TRBJ2-7	TGTGCCAGCACTCGCGGGGGGGGGACAGGAACATACGAGCAGTACTTC	CASTRGGGTGTYEQYF
-	-	TRBV7-9	TRBJ2-3	TGTGCCAGCAGCTTTCGCGGGGAATATTACACAGATACGCAGTATTTT	CASSFRGEYYTDTQYF
few	TRBD2	TRBV3-1	TRBJ2-5	TGTGCCAGCAGCCAAGAGTTGACTAGCGGTGCACCAATCCAGTACTTC	CASSQELTSGAPIQYF
-	TRBD1	TRBV7-3	TRBJ2-3	TGTGCCAGCAGCTTATACGGGACAGGGGAGATAGATACGCAGTATTTT	CASSLYGTGEIDTQYF
few	TRBD2	TRBV29-1	TRBJ2-4	TGCAGCGTTGAAGAAGGCCTAGCGGGAGCCAAAAACATTCAGTACTTC	CSVEEGLAGAKNIQYF
many	TRBD1	TRBV11-2	TRBJ1-3	TGTGCCAGCAGCTTAGTTCTCGGACAGGGAGGCTGGAACACCATATATTTT	CASSLVLGQGGWNTIYF
-	-	TRBV28	TRBJ2-7	TGTGCCCCCCCAATCGAGGGTTCGAGAAACGAGCAGTACTTC	CAPPIEGSRNEQYF
-	-	TRBV20-1	TRBJ2-6	TGCAGTGCTAATCCGCCGGGCACGGGTCAAGGGGCCAACGTCCTGACTTTC	CSANPPGTGQGANVLTF
few	TRBD1	TRBV30	TRBJ2-3	TGTGCCTGGAGTACAGGACAGGGGACAGATACGCAGTATTTT	CAWSTGQGTDTQYF
many	-	TRBV6-1	TRBJ1-6	TGTGCCAGCAGTACACTTCAGCAGGAAGCTTCACCCCTCCACTTT	CASSTLQQEASPLHF
few	TRBD2	TRBV20-1	TRBJ2-5	TGCAGTGCTAGAGTCCCTAGCGGCCAAGAGACCCAGTACTTC	CSARVPSGQETQYF
many	-	TRBV12-3/TRBV12-4	TRBJ2-1	TGTGCCAGCAGTTATTTCCCGGGAGTAGGCAATGAGCAGTTCTTC	CASSYFPGVGNEQFF
many	-	TRBV29-1	TRBJ2-1	TGCAGCGTTGAGAGGGACCCAGGAAGGCTGCAGTTCTTC	CSVERDPGRLQFF
few	TRBD1	TRBV20-1	TRBJ1-6	TGCAGTGCTAGTTACGGGACAGGGGGAAACTCACCCCTCCACTTT	CSASYGTGGNSPLHF
few	-	TRBV24-1	TRBJ2-2	TGTGCCACCAGTGAACAAGGATACACCGGGGAGCTGTTTTTT	CATSEQGYTGELFF